These T cell receptor beta chains were read from a single sample in a study of T cell repertoires in cytomegalovirus infection. Their antigens remain unidentified. MiXCR, run by TCRdb on the reads, gives a single entry per CDR3 protein. The repertoire holds approximately 73,000 distinct CDR3 sequences, 35% to 45% seen once, with more than 80% in the top ten. The sequencing used CD8+ T cells from cultured PBMCs, collected from culture after CMV antigen stimulation. The receptors originated from a human donor in good health (CMV status not recorded). Some clones in this sample may be carry-over from other donors' samples. Each CDR3 is given with its conserved first and last residue. Fields, in order: D gene, J gene, V gene, clone size, CDR3 length, CDR3 DNA, CDR3 protein. The D gene is left open where the match is weak. Only part of the rows carry a size: once, few, many, or a class if the clone is expanded.

NA,TRBJ1-1,TRBV12-3/TRBV12-4,once,15,TGTGCCAGCACAATTTTAGCAGGGGTGAACACTGAAGCTTTCTTT,CASTILAGVNTEAFF
NA,TRBJ2-7,TRBV11-2,medium-sized,15,TGTGCCAGCAGCTTAGGGATCCCGAGCTCCTACGAGCAGTACTTC,CASSLGIPSSYEQYF
NA,TRBJ1-5,TRBV27,NA,14,TGTGCCAGCAGTTTCGGCAACGGCAATCAGCCCCAGCATTTT,CASSFGNGNQPQHF
NA,TRBJ2-3,TRBV5-6,NA,14,TGTGCCAGCAGCTTGGGGCTGGGCACAGATACGCAGTATTTT,CASSLGLGTDTQYF
NA,TRBJ1-1,TRBV7-2,NA,15,TGTGCCAGCAGCTTAGCGGCGGGGCCCAACACTGAAGCTTTCTTT,CASSLAAGPNTEAFF
NA,TRBJ1-6,TRBV6-1,few,16,TGTGCCAGCAGTGAATACAGGGAGCTCTATAATTCACCCCTCCACTTT,CASSEYRELYNSPLHF
NA,TRBJ1-2,TRBV7-9,few,13,TGTGCCAGCAGCTTAGTGGGACCTTATGGCTACACCTTC,CASSLVGPYGYTF
NA,TRBJ2-3,TRBV2,few,13,TGTGCCAGCAGTGAGAGTCTCGGGATTACGCAGTATTTT,CASSESLGITQYF
TRBD1,TRBJ2-7,TRBV7-2,NA,15,TGTGCCAGCAGCCAGGGACAGGGGAGCTCCTACGAGCAGTACTTC,CASSQGQGSSYEQYF
NA,TRBJ2-1,TRBV5-1,NA,14,TGCGCCAGCAGCTTGGAAGGGGCTGGGGATGAGCAGTTCTTC,CASSLEGAGDEQFF
TRBD1,TRBJ1-1,TRBV19,few,13,TGTGCCAGTTGGGACAGTTGGAACACTGAAGCTTTCTTT,CASWDSWNTEAFF
TRBD2,TRBJ2-7,TRBV12-3/TRBV12-4,NA,15,TGTGCCAGCAGAGGTAGCGGGGGGAGCTCCTACGAGCAGTACTTC,CASRGSGGSSYEQYF
NA,TRBJ2-5,TRBV7-2,NA,18,TGTGCCAGCAGCCTTTCTGGTCTTAAGGCGGATCCACAAGAGACCCAGTACTTC,CASSLSGLKADPQETQYF
NA,TRBJ2-2,TRBV7-6,many,12,TGTGCCAGCAGGGAGAACACCGGGGAGCTGTTTTTT,CASRENTGELFF
NA,TRBJ1-1,TRBV11-2,few,13,TGTGCCAGCAGCTTCTGGAGGCAGGGTGAAGCTTTCTTT,CASSFWRQGEAFF
NA,TRBJ2-1,TRBV7-9,NA,11,TGTGCCAGCAGCTTAGTAGCGGGACAGATCTTC,CASSLVAGQIF
NA,TRBJ2-7,TRBV27,NA,16,TGTGCCAGCAGTTCCCCCCGGACAGAGCACTCCTACGAGCAGTACTTC,CASSSPRTEHSYEQYF
NA,TRBJ1-2,TRBV7-8,many,16,TGTGCCAGCAGCTTAGCGAGGAACCATTTATACTATGGCTACACCTTC,CASSLARNHLYYGYTF
TRBD1,TRBJ1-2,TRBV6-1,NA,14,TGTGCCAGCAGTGGCCGGGACAGGGAGCATGGCTACACCTTC,CASSGRDREHGYTF
NA,TRBJ2-5,TRBV7-9,NA,17,TGTGCCAGCAGTCAGACTATGCCCCATAGAGCGTGGGAGACCCAGTACTTC,CASSQTMPHRAWETQYF
TRBD2,TRBJ2-3,TRBV4-3,NA,19,TGCGCCAGCAGCCAAGGCGTACCTTCTGGGCGGGGGGGCCAAGATACGCAGTATTTT,CASSQGVPSGRGGQDTQYF
TRBD2,TRBJ2-1,TRBV7-2,many,15,TGTGCCAGCAGCTTAGCTCCCAGCGGGGTAAATGAGCAGTTCTTC,CASSLAPSGVNEQFF